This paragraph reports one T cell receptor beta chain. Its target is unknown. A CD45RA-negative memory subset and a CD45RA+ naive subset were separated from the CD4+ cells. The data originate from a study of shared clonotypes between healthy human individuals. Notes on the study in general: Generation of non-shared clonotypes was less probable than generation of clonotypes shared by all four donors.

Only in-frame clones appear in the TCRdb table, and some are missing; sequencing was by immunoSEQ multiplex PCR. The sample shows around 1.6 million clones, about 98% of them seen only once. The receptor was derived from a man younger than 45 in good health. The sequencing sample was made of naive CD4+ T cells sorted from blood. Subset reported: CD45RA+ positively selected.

In nucleotides, the CDR3 is TGTGCCAGCAGCTTAATTGCCCCGGATGGTACGCAGTATTTT. Its translation is CASSLIAPDGTQYF. This rearrangement joins TRBV7-3 to TRBJ2-3; D unresolved. Germline V gives CDR1 SGHTA, CDR2 FQGTGA. CDR3 length: 14 amino acids. Trimming removed 1 base at V and 8 bases at J, with 13 bases between.